This T cell receptor beta chain emerged from a study of tumor and adjacent non-tumor tissue in lung cancer. In this sample, this clonotype turned up many times. RNA was extracted from bulk tissue without any cell sorting. The normal lung tissue was taken more than 3 cm from the tumor edge. Three rounds of nested PCR, following a modified ARM-PCR protocol, produced the TCRbeta library. MiXCR was run by TCRdb on the multiplex PCR reads, yielding one entry per CDR3 protein. Here the sample spans around 60,000 distinct CDR3 sequences, over 60% being singletons. Germline loops: CDR1 MNHEY, CDR2 SVGAGI. V was cut by 4 bases and J by 2 bases, with 10 bases left in between. The CDR3 totals 14 residues.

Sequencing was done on a sample of distant non-tumor lung tissue. V and J are TRBV6-5 and TRBJ2-3, with D perhaps matching TRBD1 or TRBD2 (5 bases each). The origin of this receptor is a man aged 65 to 85 with non-small cell lung cancer. CDR3 loop: CASSFGALTDTQYF. DNA of the CDR3: TGTGCCAGCAGTTTCGGGGCTCTCACAGATACGCAGTATTTT.